Shown below are 9 T cell receptor beta chains from a single sample sequenced in a study of T cells in Graves' hyperthyroidism and ophthalmopathy. Amplified regions were TCR beta CDR3 sequences from RNA transcripts. The HTBI primer set was used in a first-round RT-PCR of the TCR CDR3. Each CDR3 protein gets one entry after TCRdb re-called the multiplex PCR reads with MiXCR. The sample yields fewer than 40,000 distinct CDR3 sequences, approximately 50% seen once. Sequencing used blood. Every receptor here comes from a woman aged 40 to 49 with Graves' ophthalmopathy.

This clonotype was counted ten times or more. The rearrangement uses TRBV4-3 and TRBJ2-5, with 10 bases lining up with TRBD2. This CDR3 contains 16 residues. Germline V CDR1 and CDR2: LGHNA, YSLEER. Trimming took 0 bases from V and 2 from J; bases not matched to a gene: 3. The CDR3 DNA sequence: TGCGCCAGCAGCCAAGATCTAGCGGGGGCGCAAGAGACCCAGTACTTC. This sequence encodes CASSQDLAGAQETQYF.

This chain joins TRBV9 and TRBJ1-5, with D possibly matching TRBD1 (5 bases). Trimming removed 0 bases at V and 11 bases at J, with 12 bases between. The CDR3 runs 13 residues. Germline CDR1 reads SGDLS; CDR2 reads YYNGEE. The DNA of the CDR3 is TGTGCCAGCAGCGTAGGACAGCAAGAGACCCAGCATTTT. Its translation is CASSVGQQETQHF.

In the case of this clonotype: With a much larger clone just one base away, this may be a read error. No conserved phenylalanine or tryptophan ends this CDR3, so it is likely a read error. The chain recombines TRBV27 with TRBJ2-7; 10 bases are a match to TRBD2. The CDR3 length is 15 residues. V lost 3 bases to trimming and J lost 6 bases; unmatched junction nucleotides: 8. Germline loops: CDR1 MNHEY, CDR2 SMNVEV (reference sequence). The CDR3 region has the DNA TGTGCCAGCAGTTTTTCAGCTAGCGGGAGAACCGAGCAGTACCTC. It codes for CASSFSASGRTEQYL.

This chain's CDR3 is CASSLSGELFF. The DNA for the CDR3 is TGTGCCAGCAGCTTATCCGGGGAGCTGTTTTTT. The gene calls are TRBV7-9 and TRBJ2-2; D is ambiguous. The CDR3 length is 11 residues. Germline CDR1 SEHNR, CDR2 FQNEAQ (reference sequence). With 2 bases removed from V and 6 bases from J, the gap between germline ends came to 1 base. The full variable domain, completed using reference TRBV7-9 and TRBJ2-2, is DTGVSQNPRHKITKRGQNVTFRCDPISEHNRLYWYRQTLGQGPEFLTYFQNEAQLEKSRLLSDRFSAERPKGSFSTLEIQRTEQGDSAMYLCASSLSGELFFGEGSRLTVL.

This clonotype was observed a handful of times. V gene TRBV7-2 combines with J gene TRBJ1-2; D gene uncertain. V lost 1 base and J lost 8, with 14 bases in between. The CDR3 spans 14 residues. Germline V lookup: CDR1 SGHTA, CDR2 FQGNSA. CDR3 DNA: TGTGCCAGCAGCTTAGTAACAGAAGTCGAGGGCTACACCTTC. Encoded protein: CASSLVTEVEGYTF. Using reference TRBV7-2 and TRBJ1-2 for the parts outside the CDR3, the full variable domain is GAGVSQSPSNKVTEKGKDVELRCDPISGHTALYWYRQSLGQGLEFLIYFQGNSAPDKSGLPSDRFSAERTGGSVSTLTIQRTQQEDSAVYLCASSLVTEVEGYTFGSGTRLTVV.

This clonotype was seen only a few times. This chain links TRBV2 with TRBJ1-6; TRBD1 matches at 7 bases. With V trimmed by 4 bases and J by 7 bases, 4 bases remained unmatched. Germline V gene lookup returns CDR1 SNHLY and CDR2 FYNNEI. The CDR3 has 14 amino acids. CDR3 sequence reads: CASSVQGVNSPLHF. As DNA, the CDR3 is TGTGCCAGCAGTGTTCAGGGGGTGAATTCACCCCTCCACTTT. The variable domain in full, with the rest retrieved from reference TRBV2 and TRBJ1-6, is EPEVTQTPSHQVTQMGQEVILRCVPISNHLYFYWYRQILGQKVEFLVSFYNNEISEKSEIFDDQFSVERPDGSNFTLKIRSTKLEDSAMYFCASSVQGVNSPLHFGNGTRLTVT.

This clonotype was counted between two and nine times. A much larger clone sits a single nucleotide away, making a read error possible. The chain combines TRBV13 with TRBJ2-7, with 8 nucleotides matching TRBD1. Per the germline V gene, CDR1 is PRHDT and CDR2 is FYEKMQ (reference sequence). There are 14 residues in the CDR3. The CDR3 DNA reads as TGTGCCAGCGGCTTAGGGACAGGCGCCTACGAGCAGTACTTC. This gives the protein CASGLGTGAYEQYF.

Comments on this clonotype: It is unclear where the CDR3 begins or ends on the DNA, so no DNA is shown, and the CDR3 is as TCRdb lists it. The chain combines TRBV2 with TRBJ2-5; TRBD1, as called in the table, went unchecked against the DNA. The CDR3 is 24 amino acids long, termini counted. In germline, CDR1 is SNHLY, CDR2 FYNNEI. Here the CDR3 reads CASSARTGSSYGYTFGSGQETQYF.

This chain uses TRBV6-5 with TRBJ2-2, with no clear D. Trimming cost V 0 bases and J 0 bases, with 5 bases left between them. Germline lookup yields CDR1 MNHEY and CDR2 SVGAGI. The CDR3 contains 15 residues. The CDR3 loop reads CASSYSPSNTGELFF. The CDR3 DNA is TGTGCCAGCAGTTACTCGCCCTCGAACACCGGGGAGCTGTTTTTT.